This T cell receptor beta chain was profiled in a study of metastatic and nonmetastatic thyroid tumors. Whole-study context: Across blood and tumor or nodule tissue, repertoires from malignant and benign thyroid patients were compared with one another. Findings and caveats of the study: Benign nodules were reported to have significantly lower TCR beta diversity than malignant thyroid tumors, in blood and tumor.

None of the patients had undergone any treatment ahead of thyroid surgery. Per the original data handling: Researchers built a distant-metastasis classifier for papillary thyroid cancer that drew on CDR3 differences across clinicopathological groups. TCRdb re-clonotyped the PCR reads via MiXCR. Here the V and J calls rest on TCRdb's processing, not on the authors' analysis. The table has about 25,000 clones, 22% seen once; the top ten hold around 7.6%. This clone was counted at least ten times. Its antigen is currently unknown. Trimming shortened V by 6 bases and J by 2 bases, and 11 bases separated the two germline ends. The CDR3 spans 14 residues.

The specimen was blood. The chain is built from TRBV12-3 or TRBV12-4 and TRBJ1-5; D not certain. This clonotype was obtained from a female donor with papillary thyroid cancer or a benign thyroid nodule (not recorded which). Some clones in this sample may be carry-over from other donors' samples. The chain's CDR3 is CASSHFRGNQPQHF. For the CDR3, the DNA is TGTGCCAGCAGCCACTTTAGGGGCAATCAGCCCCAGCATTTT.